This T cell receptor beta chain was observed in a study of shared clonotypes between healthy human individuals. CDR1 and CDR2 (germline): KGHSH, LQKENI. This CDR3 spans 15 amino acids. The germline V and J ends were trimmed by 0 bases and 4 bases, with 10 bases remaining between them. General study findings and limits: Measured sharing among donors was expected to vary with sequencing depth. What naive subsets generally showed was a larger estimated richness than memory subsets showed.

Generated by immunoSEQ multiplex PCR, the TCRdb table keeps only in-frame clones and is missing some. This sample has some 2 million clones, with over 85% found just once. Remarks on this clone: The target antigen is unknown.

The source is a man aged 18-30 years in good health. Material: naive CD4+ T cells sorted from blood. The subset was: CD45RA+ positively selected. V usage is TRBV18 and J usage is TRBJ1-5; the D gene is possibly TRBD1 (5 bases). The CDR3 loop is CASSPPMGGNQPQHF. CDR3 DNA: TGTGCCAGCTCACCACCGATGGGGGGAAATCAGCCCCAGCATTTT. Full variable domain (outside the CDR3, taken from reference TRBV18 and TRBJ1-5): NAGVMQNPRHLVRRRGQEARLRCSPMKGHSHVYWYRQLPEEGLKFMVYLQKENIIDESGMPKERFSAEFPKEGPSILRIQQVVRGDSAAYFCASSPPMGGNQPQHFGDGTRLSIL.